Listed below are T cell receptor beta chains from one sample, sequenced in a study of cytomegalovirus exposure and HLA in healthy donors. TCRdb's table, derived via immunoSEQ multiplex PCR, lists solely in-frame clones and lacks some. The repertoire has 99,000 or so clones, around 80% of them found once; the top ten carry 1.5% to 2%. Specimen: PBMCs. The receptors shown here come from a woman in her forties in good health and CMV-seronegative. Both conserved end residues are part of each CDR3. Fields, in order: D gene, V gene, clone size, J gene, CDR3 DNA, CDR3 protein. A D gene is named only where the DNA matches it firmly. Not every row has a clone size; where given, it reads once, few, many or a size class.

D: TRBD1; V: TRBV4-1; size: -; J: TRBJ1-5; DNA: TGCGCCAGCAGCCAAGGACAGGGGGCTAGTCAGCCCCAGCATTTT; CDR3: CASSQGQGASQPQHF
D: -; V: TRBV6-6; size: -; J: TRBJ2-7; DNA: TGTGCCAGCAGTCTGGGTGGTTCGAGGTCCTACGAGCAGTACTTC; CDR3: CASSLGGSRSYEQYF
D: -; V: TRBV7-9; size: -; J: TRBJ1-5; DNA: TGTGCCAGCAGCTTTGGACAGCTTGCGGAGCCCCAGCATTTT; CDR3: CASSFGQLAEPQHF
D: TRBD1; V: TRBV5-1; size: -; J: TRBJ2-5; DNA: TGCGCCAGCAGCTCTACAGGGGAGGAGACCCAGTACTTC; CDR3: CASSSTGEETQYF
D: TRBD1; V: TRBV6-4; size: -; J: TRBJ2-6; DNA: TGTGCCAGCAGTGCGACAGGGGGCGGCTCTGGGGCCAACGTCCTGACTTTC; CDR3: CASSATGGGSGANVLTF
D: TRBD1; V: TRBV28; size: -; J: TRBJ2-7; DNA: TGTGCCAGCAGTCGACAGGGTCCCAAATACGAGCAGTACTTC; CDR3: CASSRQGPKYEQYF
D: TRBD1; V: TRBV6-4; size: -; J: TRBJ2-1; DNA: TGTGCCAGCAGTGAGCAGGGACAGTTCAATGAGCAGTTCTTC; CDR3: CASSEQGQFNEQFF
D: -; V: TRBV10-1; size: -; J: TRBJ2-7; DNA: TGCGCCAGCAGGGTAGCTTGGGGGAGGAACGAGCAGTACTTC; CDR3: CASRVAWGRNEQYF
D: -; V: TRBV7-3; size: -; J: TRBJ2-7; DNA: TGTGCCAGCAGACCTCCGGAGGTCCGGCGAGAGCAGTACTTC; CDR3: CASRPPEVRREQYF
D: -; V: TRBV11-2; size: once; J: TRBJ1-1; DNA: TGTGCCAGCAGCTTTAATTTGGGGGCCCCCACTGAAGCTTTCTTT; CDR3: CASSFNLGAPTEAFF
D: TRBD1; V: TRBV7-9; size: -; J: TRBJ2-7; DNA: TGTGCCAGCAGCCCACGCCCACACAGGGGGCCCCACGAGCAGTACTTC; CDR3: CASSPRPHRGPHEQYF
D: TRBD1; V: TRBV6-5; size: -; J: TRBJ1-2; DNA: TGTGCCAGCAGTCAAGGGGGCAGCGGGGGCTACACCTTC; CDR3: CASSQGGSGGYTF
D: -; V: TRBV28; size: -; J: TRBJ1-5; DNA: TGTGCCACCCTGAACGTCCCGGGTCAGCCCCAGCATTTT; CDR3: CATLNVPGQPQHF
D: -; V: TRBV30; size: -; J: TRBJ1-1; DNA: TGTGCCTCCCGCCACGACAGACCTGAAGCTTTCTTT; CDR3: CASRHDRPEAFF
D: -; V: TRBV5-6; size: -; J: TRBJ2-3; DNA: TGTGCCAGCAGCTGGCAGGAGGGGCATACAGATACGCAGTATTTT; CDR3: CASSWQEGHTDTQYF
D: TRBD2; V: TRBV15; size: -; J: TRBJ2-1; DNA: TGTGCCACCAGCAGAGATCGGCTAGCGGGACTAGGTGAGCAGTTCTTC; CDR3: CATSRDRLAGLGEQFF
D: TRBD1; V: TRBV13; size: -; J: TRBJ2-3; DNA: TGTGCCAGCAGCTCTGGGCCCCGGGACAGTTTCACAGATACGCAGTATTTT; CDR3: CASSSGPRDSFTDTQYF
D: -; V: TRBV5-1; size: -; J: TRBJ2-5; DNA: TGCGCCAGCAGCTTGGAGGCAGGGCAAGAGACCCAGTACTTC; CDR3: CASSLEAGQETQYF
D: TRBD1; V: TRBV7-6; size: -; J: TRBJ2-7; DNA: TGTGCCAGCTGGGCAGGGGGCTCCCACGAGCAGTACTTC; CDR3: CASWAGGSHEQYF
D: TRBD1; V: TRBV28; size: -; J: TRBJ2-5; DNA: TGTGCCAGCAGGTCGACAGGGGGAGTAGAGACCCAGTACTTC; CDR3: CASRSTGGVETQYF
D: -; V: TRBV28; size: -; J: TRBJ2-7; DNA: TGTGCCAGCATTACTCCAGGGGCCCCCTACGAGCAGTACTTC; CDR3: CASITPGAPYEQYF
D: TRBD2; V: TRBV6-4; size: once; J: TRBJ2-2; DNA: TGTGCCAGCAGTGTAGCGGGAGACACCGGGGAGCTGTTTTTT; CDR3: CASSVAGDTGELFF
D: TRBD2; V: TRBV18; size: -; J: TRBJ2-1; DNA: TGTGCCAGCTCACCACTGAGCGGGAGGGGCAACAATGAGCAGTTCTTC; CDR3: CASSPLSGRGNNEQFF
D: -; V: TRBV14; size: few; J: TRBJ2-2; DNA: TGTGCCAGCAGCCAAGAAGGCCAATGGGGAGACACCGGGGAGCTGTTTTTT; CDR3: CASSQEGQWGDTGELFF
D: -; V: TRBV28; size: -; J: TRBJ2-7; DNA: TGTGCCAGCAGTGGGGACACTTACTACGAGCAGTACTTC; CDR3: CASSGDTYYEQYF
D: -; V: TRBV7-2; size: few; J: TRBJ1-5; DNA: TGTGCCAGCAGCGCCAAGCCAGGAAATCAGCCCCAGCATTTT; CDR3: CASSAKPGNQPQHF
D: -; V: TRBV6-5; size: -; J: TRBJ2-1; DNA: TGTGCCAGCAGTTCCGCTACAGGTGAGCAGTTCTTC; CDR3: CASSSATGEQFF
D: TRBD1; V: TRBV6-5; size: once; J: TRBJ1-1; DNA: TGTGCCAGCAGTCAGAGATTGGAAGGGGGCGAAGCTTTCTTT; CDR3: CASSQRLEGGEAFF
D: TRBD2; V: TRBV7-8; size: -; J: TRBJ2-3; DNA: TGTGCCAGCAGCCTTGGACTAGCGGGTACTCTTACGCAGTATTTT; CDR3: CASSLGLAGTLTQYF
D: -; V: TRBV7-9; size: few; J: TRBJ2-7; DNA: TGTGCCAGCCAAGGGGACTACGAGCAGTACTTC; CDR3: CASQGDYEQYF
D: -; V: TRBV28; size: few; J: TRBJ1-3; DNA: TGTGCCAGCAGTTTACAGGGGCGACTTTTCTCTGGAAACACCATATATTTT; CDR3: CASSLQGRLFSGNTIYF
D: -; V: TRBV6-6; size: once; J: TRBJ1-6; DNA: TGTGCCAGCAGGACACAGGGCCGCGACCATAATTCACCCCTCCACTTT; CDR3: CASRTQGRDHNSPLHF
D: TRBD2; V: TRBV6-5; size: -; J: TRBJ2-7; DNA: TGTGCCAGCAGTTATGAGGCTAGCGGTCGCTACGAGCAGTACTTC; CDR3: CASSYEASGRYEQYF
D: -; V: TRBV7-3; size: -; J: TRBJ2-1; DNA: TGTGCCAGCAGCTTAAAGATAGCCTCGCTCAATGAGCAGTTCTTC; CDR3: CASSLKIASLNEQFF
D: -; V: TRBV10-3; size: -; J: TRBJ2-7; DNA: TGTGCCATCAGAGGGGGGGCGACAGAAGCCTACGAGCAGTACTTC; CDR3: CAIRGGATEAYEQYF
D: TRBD1; V: TRBV6-1; size: -; J: TRBJ1-1; DNA: TGTGCCAGTTCGACAGGGCAGAACACTGAAGCTTTCTTT; CDR3: CASSTGQNTEAFF
D: TRBD2; V: TRBV2; size: -; J: TRBJ2-1; DNA: TGTGCCAGCAGTGTTGCGGGAGGCGGCCGAAATGAGCAGTTCTTC; CDR3: CASSVAGGGRNEQFF
D: TRBD2; V: TRBV7-9; size: -; J: TRBJ2-2; DNA: TGTGCCAGCCTACTAGCGGTTAACACCGGGGAGCTGTTTTTT; CDR3: CASLLAVNTGELFF
D: TRBD2; V: TRBV7-2; size: -; J: TRBJ2-3; DNA: TGTGCCAGCAGCCAAGGGACTAGCGGGAGGGTGGTAGATACGCAGTATTTT; CDR3: CASSQGTSGRVVDTQYF
D: -; V: TRBV29-1; size: -; J: TRBJ2-2; DNA: TGCAGCGTTCTAGCGCCCGGGGAGCTGTTTTTT; CDR3: CSVLAPGELFF
D: -; V: TRBV5-4; size: -; J: TRBJ1-2; DNA: TGTGCCAGCAGCTTTTCCGGACAGCCCACTAACTATGGCTACACCTTC; CDR3: CASSFSGQPTNYGYTF
D: -; V: TRBV7-9; size: -; J: TRBJ2-3; DNA: TGTGCCAGCAGCTTAGAGTTTAGTTACACAGATACGCAGTATTTT; CDR3: CASSLEFSYTDTQYF
D: TRBD2; V: TRBV13; size: -; J: TRBJ2-3; DNA: TGTGCCAGCAGCCCCCGGTTCGGCGGGGGGGCAACAGATACGCAGTATTTT; CDR3: CASSPRFGGGATDTQYF
D: TRBD1; V: TRBV5-1; size: once; J: TRBJ2-7; DNA: TGCGCCAGCAGTGGCACAGGGGTCCCCTCCCCCGAGCAGTACTTC; CDR3: CASSGTGVPSPEQYF
D: -; V: TRBV5-4; size: few; J: TRBJ1-4; DNA: TGTGCCAGCAGCTCGGGGAGTACTAATGAAAAACTGTTTTTT; CDR3: CASSSGSTNEKLFF
D: -; V: TRBV6-6; size: -; J: TRBJ2-5; DNA: TGTGCCAGCAGCCCAGTTCAAGAGACCCAGTACTTC; CDR3: CASSPVQETQYF
D: -; V: TRBV28; size: -; J: TRBJ2-7; DNA: TGTGCCAGCAGTCGGCGAGGGAGCCTCTCCTACGAGCAGTACTTC; CDR3: CASSRRGSLSYEQYF
D: -; V: TRBV6-6; size: -; J: TRBJ2-2; DNA: TGTGCCAGCAGTTACTCCCGCGGGATGAACACCGGGGAGCTGTTTTTT; CDR3: CASSYSRGMNTGELFF
D: -; V: TRBV28; size: few; J: TRBJ1-1; DNA: TGTGCCAGCAGCCACCAGGGGACGTTGAACACTGAAGCTTTCTTT; CDR3: CASSHQGTLNTEAFF
D: TRBD2; V: TRBV10-3; size: once; J: TRBJ2-1; DNA: TGTGCCATCAGTGACTGGGGAGGGCAGGGAGTCGACAATGAGCAGTTCTTC; CDR3: CAISDWGGQGVDNEQFF
D: -; V: TRBV21-1; size: -; J: TRBJ2-1; DNA: TGTGCCAGCAGCCCAAAGGAGTCAATCCCGCCCCCGTCGGTTTGGGAGCAGTTCTTC; CDR3: CASSPKESIPPPSVWEQFF
D: -; V: TRBV19; size: -; J: TRBJ1-1; DNA: TGTGCCAGTAGTATAAATCGGGGTGAAGCTTTCTTT; CDR3: CASSINRGEAFF
D: TRBD2; V: TRBV7-3; size: -; J: TRBJ2-2; DNA: TGTGCCAGCAGCAACCTGGGGCTAGCGGCTAACACCGGGGAGCTGTTTTTT; CDR3: CASSNLGLAANTGELFF
D: -; V: TRBV29-1; size: few; J: TRBJ2-7; DNA: TGCAGCGTTCCTGACCGGGACTCCGGGGATAGCTACGAGCAGTACTTC; CDR3: CSVPDRDSGDSYEQYF
D: -; V: TRBV19; size: -; J: TRBJ1-5; DNA: TGTGCCAGTATGGTGGGAGGACTATATAGCAATCAGCCCCAGCATTTT; CDR3: CASMVGGLYSNQPQHF
D: -; V: TRBV27; size: -; J: TRBJ2-1; DNA: TGTGCCAGCAGTCCCTCCCTCACTAGTCGGGAGAGAAATGAGCAGTTCTTC; CDR3: CASSPSLTSRERNEQFF
D: TRBD2; V: TRBV2; size: -; J: TRBJ2-7; DNA: TGTGCCATCATTACCAGCGGGAGGACTTCCTACGAGCAGTACTTC; CDR3: CAIITSGRTSYEQYF